This record covers a single T cell receptor (beta chain). There are 15 residues in the CDR3. Germline V gene lookup returns CDR1 SGHVS and CDR2 FNYEAQ. Trimming removed 5 bases from V and 3 bases from J; junction bases left unmatched: 10. TCRdb keeps only in-frame clones here, not all; method: immunoSEQ multiplex PCR. There are 250,000 or so clones in the sample; approximately 80% occur only once, and roughly 6.4% lies in the top ten. The sample is drawn from a study of blood T cell repertoires in COVID-19. For the study at large: Whether acute or convalescent, the COVID-19 samples came from the United States, Italy and Spain.

The chain is built from TRBV7-6 and TRBJ2-7; 7 bases are shared with TRBD2. The source of this sequence is a woman aged 55-69 years with active or convalescent COVID-19. Input material: peripheral blood. The CDR3 reads CASSLRASGHYEQYF. The CDR3 DNA sequence: TGTGCCAGCAGCCTCCGGGCTAGCGGACACTACGAGCAGTACTTC.